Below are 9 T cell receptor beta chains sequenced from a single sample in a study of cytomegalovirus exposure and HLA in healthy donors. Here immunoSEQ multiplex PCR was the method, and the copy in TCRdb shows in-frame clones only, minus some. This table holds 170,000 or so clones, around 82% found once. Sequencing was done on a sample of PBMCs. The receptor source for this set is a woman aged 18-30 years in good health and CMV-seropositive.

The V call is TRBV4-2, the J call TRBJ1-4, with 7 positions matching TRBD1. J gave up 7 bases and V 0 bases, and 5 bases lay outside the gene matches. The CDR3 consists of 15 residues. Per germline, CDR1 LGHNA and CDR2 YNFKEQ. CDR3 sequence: CASSQDGQGGEKLFF. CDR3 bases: TGTGCCAGCAGCCAAGATGGGCAGGGGGGTGAAAAACTGTTTTTT.

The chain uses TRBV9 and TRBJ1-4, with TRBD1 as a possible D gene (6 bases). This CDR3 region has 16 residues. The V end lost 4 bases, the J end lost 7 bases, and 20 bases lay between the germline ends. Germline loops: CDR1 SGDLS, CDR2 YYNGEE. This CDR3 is CASSPGQMGNGEKLFF. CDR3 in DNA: TGTGCCAGCAGCCCCGGACAGATGGGGAACGGTGAAAAACTGTTTTTT.

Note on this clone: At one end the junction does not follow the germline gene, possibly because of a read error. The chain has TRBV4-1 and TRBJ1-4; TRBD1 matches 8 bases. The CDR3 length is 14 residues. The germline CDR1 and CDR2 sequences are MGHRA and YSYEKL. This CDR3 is CASSARTGLETLFF. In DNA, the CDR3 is TGCGCCAGCAGCGCCCGGACAGGGCTTGAAACACTGTTTTTT.

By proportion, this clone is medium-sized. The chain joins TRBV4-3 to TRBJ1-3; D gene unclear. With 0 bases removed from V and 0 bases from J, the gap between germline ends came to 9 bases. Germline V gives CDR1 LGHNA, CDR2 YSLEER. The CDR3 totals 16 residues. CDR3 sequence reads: CASSQEWPISGNTIYF. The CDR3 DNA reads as TGCGCCAGCAGCCAAGAGTGGCCGATCTCTGGAAACACCATATATTTT.

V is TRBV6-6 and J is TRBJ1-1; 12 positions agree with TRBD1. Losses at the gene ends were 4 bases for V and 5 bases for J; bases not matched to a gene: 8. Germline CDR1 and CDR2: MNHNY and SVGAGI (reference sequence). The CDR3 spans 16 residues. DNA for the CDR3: TGTGCCAGCAGTTGGTCCCGGGACAGGGGGCTAACTGAAGCTTTCTTT. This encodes CASSWSRDRGLTEAFF.

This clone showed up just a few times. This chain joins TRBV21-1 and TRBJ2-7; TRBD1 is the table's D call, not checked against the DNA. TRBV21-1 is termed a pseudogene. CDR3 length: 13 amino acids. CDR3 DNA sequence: TGTGCCAGCAGGGGGACAGGGGGCGACGAGCAGTACTTC. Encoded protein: CASRGTGGDEQYF.

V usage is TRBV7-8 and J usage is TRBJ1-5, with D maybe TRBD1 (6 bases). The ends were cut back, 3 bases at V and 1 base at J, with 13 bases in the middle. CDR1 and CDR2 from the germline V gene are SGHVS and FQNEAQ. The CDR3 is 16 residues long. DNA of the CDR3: TGTGCCAGCAGCTTCCAACAGGGTCTAAGCAATCAGCCCCAGCATTTT. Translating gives CASSFQQGLSNQPQHF.

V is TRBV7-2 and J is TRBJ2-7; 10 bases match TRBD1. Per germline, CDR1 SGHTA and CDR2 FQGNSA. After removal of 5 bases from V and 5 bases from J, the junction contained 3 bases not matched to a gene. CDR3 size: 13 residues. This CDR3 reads CASSGGTGDEQYF. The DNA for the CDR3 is TGTGCCAGCAGCGGAGGGACAGGGGACGAGCAGTACTTC.

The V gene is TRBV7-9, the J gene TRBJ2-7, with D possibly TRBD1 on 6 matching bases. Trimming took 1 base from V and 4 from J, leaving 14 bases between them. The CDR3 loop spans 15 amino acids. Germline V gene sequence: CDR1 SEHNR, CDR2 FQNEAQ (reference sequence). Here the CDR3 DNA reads TGTGCCAGCAGCTTAGTCAGGACAGACAAATACGAGCAGTACTTC. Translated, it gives CASSLVRTDKYEQYF. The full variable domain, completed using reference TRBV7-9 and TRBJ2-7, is DTGVSQNPRHKITKRGQNVTFRCDPISEHNRLYWYRQTLGQGPEFLTYFQNEAQLEKSRLLSDRFSAERPKGSFSTLEIQRTEQGDSAMYLCASSLVRTDKYEQYFGPGTRLTVT.